The sequence of this T cell receptor beta chain was determined in a study of cytomegalovirus exposure and HLA in healthy donors. General study findings and limits: Three chains linked to CMV were shown in vitro to be specific for CMV antigens. Reports described diagnosis of cytomegalovirus status by the classifier as highly specific and sensitive.

As concerns this clone: Its antigen is not known.

Profiling relied on immunoSEQ multiplex PCR, and the TCRdb table lists in-frame clones only, not all of them. The sample carries 250,000 to 400,000 clones, 88% recorded once. The germline CDR1 and CDR2 sequences are SGDLS and YYNGEE. CDR3 length: 17 amino acids. V was clipped by 0 bases and J by 4 bases, with 14 bases between them. Sequencing was performed on PBMCs. This clonotype was sampled from a man aged 30-40 years in good health and CMV-seronegative. The chain recombines TRBV9 with TRBJ1-6; the D gene is possibly TRBD1 (5 bases). The CDR3 DNA reads as TGTGCCAGCAGCGTAGCTCAGGGCGGCATGTATAATTCACCCCTCCACTTT. It yields the protein CASSVAQGGMYNSPLHF. Full variable domain (remainder filled in from reference TRBV9 and TRBJ1-6): DSGVTQTPKHLITATGQRVTLRCSPRSGDLSVYWYQQSLDQGLQFLIQYYNGEERAKGNILERFSAQQFPDLHSELNLSSLELGDSALYFCASSVAQGGMYNSPLHFGNGTRLTVT.